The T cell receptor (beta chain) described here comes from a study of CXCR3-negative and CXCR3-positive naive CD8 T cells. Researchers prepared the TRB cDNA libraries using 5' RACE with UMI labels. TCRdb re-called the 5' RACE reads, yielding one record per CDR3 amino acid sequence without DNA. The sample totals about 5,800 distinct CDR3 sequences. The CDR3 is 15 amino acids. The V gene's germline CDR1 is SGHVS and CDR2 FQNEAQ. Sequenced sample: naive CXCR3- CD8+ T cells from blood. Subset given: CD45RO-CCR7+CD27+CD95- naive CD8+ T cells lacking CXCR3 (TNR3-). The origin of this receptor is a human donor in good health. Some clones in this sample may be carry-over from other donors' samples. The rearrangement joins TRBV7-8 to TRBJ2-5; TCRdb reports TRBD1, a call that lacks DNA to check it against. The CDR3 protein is CASAPGTVDDETQYF.